The 21 T cell receptor beta chains reported below all come from one sample, sequenced in a study of beta chain features in type 1 diabetes. No antigen has been identified for these receptors. The isolated RNA, all of it, was reverse transcribed, so expressed TCRB transcripts were what got sequenced. Generated by immunoSEQ multiplex PCR, the TCRdb table keeps only in-frame clones and is missing some. Here the sample spans around 710,000 clones, roughly an eighth being singletons. Whole-study results and caveats: TCRB CDR3 length was moderately but significantly reduced in all four CD4+ subsets of Type 1 diabetes patients.

Sequencing input: naive CD4+ T cells from blood. Source of these receptors: a young man with type 1 diabetes.

Concerning this clone: In the same sample, other DNA sequences code for this CDR3. CDR3 sequence: CASRGNSPLHF. Here the CDR3 DNA reads TGTGCCAGCAGGGGTAATTCACCCCTCCACTTT. The V gene is TRBV27, the J gene TRBJ1-6; D gene unclear. CDR3 length: 11 residues. Per the germline V gene, CDR1 is MNHEY and CDR2 is SMNVEV (reference sequence). Trimming shortened V by 6 bases and J by 6 bases, and 3 bases separated the two germline ends.

This clone was seen a handful of times. This chain joins TRBV7-2 and TRBJ1-5; the D is unclear. The CDR3 extends over 14 amino acids. Germline loops: CDR1 SGHTA, CDR2 FQGNSA. Trimming cost V 3 bases and J 4 bases, with 10 bases left between them. Here the CDR3 DNA reads TGTGCCAGCAGCTTGATAACGGGAAATCAGCCCCAGCATTTT. This encodes CASSLITGNQPQHF.

This clone has only a few counts. The chain has TRBV20-1 and TRBJ2-3; 7 nucleotides agree with TRBD2. J was trimmed by 8 bases and V by 7 bases; bases with no gene match: 3. This CDR3 has 10 amino acids. The germline CDR1 and CDR2 sequences are DFQATT and SNEGSKA (reference sequence). The CDR3 DNA follows: TGCAGTGTCCCGGGGGGTACGCAGTATTTT. Translation: CSVPGGTQYF.

This clone was seen more than once but under ten times. The rearrangement uses TRBV7-2 and TRBJ2-7; D possibly corresponds to TRBD1 (6 bases). The CDR3 is made up of 12 amino acids. Looked up from germline, CDR1 is SGHTA and CDR2 is FQGNSA. The ends were cut back, 8 bases at V and 2 bases at J, with 10 bases in the middle. The CDR3, as DNA: TGTGCCAGCGGGGACACCCCCTACGAGCAGTACTTC. It specifies CASGDTPYEQYF.

This clone came up a few times. This sequence joins TRBV5-4 and TRBJ1-1; D gene uncertain. Germline CDR1 reads SGHNT; CDR2 reads YYREEE (reference sequence). V lost 5 bases and J lost 3, with 8 bases in between. The CDR3 spans 12 residues. The DNA for the CDR3 is TGTGCCAGCAGGCGGGGTTACACTGAAGCTTTCTTT. Protein sequence: CASRRGYTEAFF. Full variable domain (remainder filled in from reference TRBV5-4 and TRBJ1-1): ETGVTQSPTHLIKTRGQQVTLRCSSQSGHNTVSWYQQALGQGPQFIFQYYREEENGRGNFPPRFSGLQFPNYSSELNVNALELDDSALYLCASRRGYTEAFFGQGTRLTVV.

This clone was counted a few times. The rearrangement joins TRBV11-2 to TRBJ2-7; 7 bases are shared with TRBD1. The CDR3 contains 15 residues. V dropped 6 bases and J dropped 0; count of bases not matched to a gene: 8. CDR1 and CDR2 from the germline V gene are SGHAT and FQNNGV. CDR3 sequence (DNA): TGTGCCAGCAGGAACATACAGGGGTCCTCCTACGAGCAGTACTTC. Its protein product is CASRNIQGSSYEQYF.

The rearrangement uses TRBV29-1 and TRBJ1-2, with a tentative D call TRBD1 (5 bases). The V end lost 0 bases, the J end lost 4 bases, and 15 bases lay between the germline ends. Germline-derived CDR1 and CDR2 are SQVTM and ANQGSEA. The CDR3 has 15 residues. CDR3 amino acids: CSVEDYLSQGYGYTF. CDR3 bases: TGCAGCGTTGAAGATTATCTAAGTCAGGGCTATGGCTACACCTTC.

This clone was seen more than once but under ten times. The chain employs TRBV11-2 and TRBJ2-7; no definite D call. The germline V gene has CDR1 SGHAT and CDR2 FQNNGV. Trimming stripped 2 bases from V and 2 bases from J, with 10 bases between. The CDR3 is made up of 14 amino acids. This CDR3 reads CASSLPRSPYEQYF. In DNA form, the CDR3 reads TGTGCCAGCAGCTTACCCAGAAGCCCCTACGAGCAGTACTTC.

The chain recombines TRBV2 with TRBJ1-5; D gene ambiguous. Germline CDR1 and CDR2: SNHLY and FYNNEI. Trimming took 7 bases from V and 4 from J, leaving 11 bases between them. This CDR3 is 13 amino acids long. This CDR3 is CASTESANQPQHF. The CDR3 DNA follows: TGTGCCAGCACCGAGTCCGCGAATCAGCCCCAGCATTTT. Complete variable domain (other parts from reference TRBV2 and TRBJ1-5): EPEVTQTPSHQVTQMGQEVILRCVPISNHLYFYWYRQILGQKVEFLVSFYNNEISEKSEIFDDQFSVERPDGSNFTLKIRSTKLEDSAMYFCASTESANQPQHFGDGTRLSIL.

This clone was detected only a few times. Other DNA sequences from this sample encode an identical CDR3 as well. The rearrangement links TRBV29-1 to TRBJ2-7; 8 bases are a match to TRBD1. CDR1 is SQVTM and CDR2 is ANQGSEA in the germline V gene. After removal of 7 bases from V and 1 base from J, the junction contained 3 bases not matched to a gene. CDR3 length: 12 amino acids. The CDR3: CSARQGSYEQYF. In DNA, the CDR3 is TGCAGCGCGCGACAGGGGTCCTACGAGCAGTACTTC.

On this clone itself: The sample has other DNA sequences that encode this CDR3 too. The rearrangement joins TRBV9 to TRBJ2-3; no clear D. V lost 2 bases and J lost 0, with 10 bases in between. In germline, CDR1 is SGDLS, CDR2 YYNGEE. This CDR3 is built from 15 residues. CDR3 sequence: CASSVSGRSTDTQYF. The CDR3 nucleotides are TGTGCCAGCAGCGTCTCGGGTCGAAGCACAGATACGCAGTATTTT.

In this sample, this clone turned up a few times. The V gene is TRBV5-1, the J gene TRBJ2-7; no definite D call. CDR1 is SGHRS, CDR2 YFSETQ, per germline. The CDR3 loop spans 16 amino acids. Deletions cut 1 base from V and 0 bases from J, with 14 bases between. The DNA for the CDR3 is TGCGCCAGCAGCTTGAAGTCAGGCGTCAGCTCCTACGAGCAGTACTTC. Its translation is CASSLKSGVSSYEQYF.

This clone was seen a few times. V gene TRBV2 combines with J gene TRBJ2-5; 9 bases map to TRBD1. The V gene's germline CDR1 is SNHLY and CDR2 FYNNEI. Germline trimming cut 6 bases from V and 2 bases from J; bases unmatched to any gene: 10. This CDR3 has 16 amino acids. In nucleotides, the CDR3 is TGTGCCAGCAGGGGCGGGACAGGGAACGGACAAGAGACCCAGTACTTC. This gives the protein CASRGGTGNGQETQYF.

Turning to this clone: Additional DNA sequences in this sample encode the identical CDR3. In nucleotides, the CDR3 is TGTGCCAGCAGCTTAAGGCAGGGCCAAGAGACCCAGTACTTC. It encodes CASSLRQGQETQYF. The chain recombines TRBV7-2 with TRBJ2-5; weak D call: TRBD1 (5 bases). CDR1 and CDR2 (germline): SGHTA, FQGNSA. The V end was cut by 2 bases, the J end by 1 base, with 8 bases between. The CDR3 loop spans 14 amino acids.

The chain recombines TRBV25-1 with TRBJ1-2, with TRBD1 matching over 10 bases. CDR3 size: 16 residues. V shed 1 base and J 2 bases; nucleotides not matched to a gene: 4. Germline V gene sequence: CDR1 MGHDK, CDR2 SYGVNS. CDR3 residues: CASSEWEDRGNYGYTF. The CDR3 nucleotides are TGTGCCAGCAGTGAATGGGAGGACAGGGGGAACTATGGCTACACCTTC.

This clone was counted between two and nine times. The chain links TRBV6-5 to TRBJ2-6; no clear D gene. The CDR3 covers 16 residues. V gave up 0 bases and J gave up 0 bases, with 6 bases separating them. Germline CDR1 and CDR2: MNHEY and SVGAGI. The CDR3 protein is CASSYSYNSGANVLTF. The DNA for the CDR3 is TGTGCCAGCAGTTACTCATATAACTCTGGGGCCAACGTCCTGACTTTC.

The chain recombines TRBV28 with TRBJ1-5; the D is unclear. The CDR3 is made up of 11 amino acids. V lost 4 bases and J lost 15, with 13 bases in between. Germline V CDR1 and CDR2: MDHEN, SYDVKM. The CDR3 loop is CASSSISAWHF. DNA of the CDR3: TGTGCCAGCAGTTCCATATCAGCCTGGCATTTT.

The chain couples TRBV9 to TRBJ1-6; unclear D gene. Between the trimmed V and J ends, which lost 0 bases and 10 bases, there was a span of 17 bases. The length of the CDR3 is 16 residues. Germline CDR1 SGDLS, CDR2 YYNGEE. The CDR3 is CASSVGTMAVGSPLHF. The CDR3 DNA reads TGTGCCAGCAGCGTAGGTACGATGGCCGTAGGGTCACCCCTCCACTTT.

The chain couples TRBV6-5 to TRBJ1-2; D not resolved. The CDR3 is 15 residues long. CDR1 MNHEY and CDR2 SVGAGI come from the germline V gene. V dropped 0 bases and J dropped 0 bases, with 8 bases sitting between them. The CDR3 is CASSYSVGANYGYTF. CDR3 nucleotides: TGTGCCAGCAGTTACTCGGTGGGTGCTAACTATGGCTACACCTTC.

This clone was counted between two and nine times. The chain is built from TRBV29-1 and TRBJ1-3; D unresolved. Looked up from germline, CDR1 is SQVTM and CDR2 is ANQGSEA. The CDR3 totals 12 residues. The V end was cut by 4 bases, the J end by 0 bases, with 4 bases between. CDR3 in DNA: TGCAGCGTTGCCATCTCTGGAAACACCATATATTTT. Its protein is CSVAISGNTIYF.

This clone was seen a few times. CDR3 region: CASSARGGGVQETQYF. For the CDR3, the DNA is TGTGCCAGCAGCGCCCGGGGAGGGGGCGTCCAAGAGACCCAGTACTTC. The V call is TRBV9, the J call TRBJ2-5; D may match TRBD1 or TRBD2 (7 bases each). Trimming took off 3 bases at V and 1 base at J, with 16 bases between the two ends. Germline CDR1 SGDLS, CDR2 YYNGEE. This CDR3 has 16 amino acids.